The clone carrying this T cell receptor (beta chain) was picked up many times. TCRdb itself ran the RT-PCR reads through MiXCR, one entry per CDR3 protein. This sample yields almost 700,000 distinct CDR3 sequences, of which 13% to 15% are seen a single time; 3% to 4.5% belongs to the top ten. The V segment lost 3 bases and the J segment 3 bases; nucleotides outside the gene matches: 9. This CDR3 has 15 amino acids. Germline assignment: CDR1 DFQATT and CDR2 SNEGSKA (reference sequence). This sequence originates from a female donor in good health, serving as a healthy control. V and J are TRBV20-1 and TRBJ2-3, with 7 bases identical to TRBD2. The source material was memory CD4+ T cells from blood. The CDR3 protein is CSASFIRGSTDTQYF. The CDR3 bases are TGCAGTGCTAGCTTTATACGCGGGAGTACAGATACGCAGTATTTT.